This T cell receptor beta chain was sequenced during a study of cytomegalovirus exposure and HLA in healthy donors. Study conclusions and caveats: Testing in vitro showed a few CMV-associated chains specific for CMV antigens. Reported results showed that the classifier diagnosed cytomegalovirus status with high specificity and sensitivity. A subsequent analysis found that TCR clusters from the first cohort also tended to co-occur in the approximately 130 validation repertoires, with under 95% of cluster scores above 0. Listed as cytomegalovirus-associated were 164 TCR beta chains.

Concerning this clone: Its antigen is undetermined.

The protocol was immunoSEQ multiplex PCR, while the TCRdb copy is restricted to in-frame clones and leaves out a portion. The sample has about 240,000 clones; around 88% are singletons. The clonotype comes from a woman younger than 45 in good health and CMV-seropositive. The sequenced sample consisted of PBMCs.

CDR3 coding DNA: TGTGCCAGCAGCCTGAGGGACAGGCCCAATGAGCAGTTCTTC. It yields the protein CASSLRDRPNEQFF. V gene TRBV6-5 combines with J gene TRBJ2-1; 8 positions agree with TRBD1. V was clipped by 6 bases and J by 6 bases; unmatched bases: 7. CDR3 length: 14 amino acids. CDR1 and CDR2 (germline): MNHEY, SVGAGI.